The T cell receptor beta chain described here comes from a study of blood T cell repertoires in COVID-19. The wider study: Some COVID-19 samples were acute and others convalescent; all came from the United States, Italy and Spain. PBMCs, B-cell-depleted T cells, or T cells provided the cDNA or gDNA that made up the material.

Per the germline V gene, CDR1 is SGHDN and CDR2 is FVKESK. This CDR3 contains 12 residues. J gave up 15 bases and V 4 bases, and 8 bases lay outside the gene matches. Produced via immunoSEQ multiplex PCR; TCRdb's table is partial and in-frame only. The sample yields more than 100,000 clones, around 89% seen once. The chain has TRBV14 and TRBJ2-1; 8 bases match TRBD2. Material: peripheral blood. The clonotype comes from a man aged 70 or older with active COVID-19. CDR3: CASSRAGVRLFF. In nucleotides, the CDR3 is TGTGCCAGCAGCCGAGCGGGAGTGCGACTGTTCTTC.